This TCR beta chain was sequenced for a study of CXCR3-negative and CXCR3-positive naive CD8 T cells. At the level of the study: Approximately 130 million TRB reads in total, about 1.5 +/- 0.3 million per library. Broader study findings: With CXCR3 expression partially decreased after cryopreservation, most assays relied on fresh PBMCs. Similar TRBV-TRBJ usage characterized naive CXCR3-negative and CXCR3-positive cells; memory cells differed.

All CD8+ T cell subsets were sorted in triplicate at around 330,000 cells each. 5' RACE that incorporated UMI labels was used to prepare the TRB cDNA libraries. TCRdb re-called the 5' RACE reads, yielding one record per CDR3 amino acid sequence without DNA. In all, the sample yields 100,000 to 150,000 distinct CDR3 sequences. As regards this clonotype: Its matching antigen is unknown.

This sequence originates from a human donor in good health. Some clones in this sample may be carry-over from other donors' samples. What was sequenced was naive CXCR3- CD8+ T cells from blood. Subset denoted: CD45RO-CCR7+CD27+CD95- naive CD8+ T cells lacking CXCR3 (TNR3-).

The CDR3 is CSARDSFEESRNTEAFF. The rearrangement links TRBV20-1 to TRBJ1-1. Germline loops: CDR1 DFQATT, CDR2 SNEGSKA (reference sequence). The CDR3 has 17 amino acids.